The 20 T cell receptor beta chains listed next were all sequenced from one sample in a study of shared clonotypes between healthy human individuals. Terminally differentiated effector memory CD45RA+ cells were excluded by CCR7 positive selection of CD45RO-negative cells. Clones were sequenced by immunoSEQ multiplex PCR, and TCRdb holds only the in-frame ones, with some missing. The sample records under 2,000,000 clones, approximately 94% being singletons. The specimen was naive CD8+ T cells sorted from blood. The source is a young man in good health.

The CDR3 coding sequence is TGTGCCTGGAGTGTATCAGGGATTGCCGGGGAGCTGTTTTTT. Protein product: CAWSVSGIAGELFF. The chain couples TRBV30 to TRBJ2-2, with D possibly being TRBD1 (5 bases). Germline CDR1 and CDR2: GTSNPN and SVGIG (reference sequence). This CDR3 has 14 amino acids. V gave up 0 bases and J gave up 6 bases, with 11 bases separating them.

As to this clone: This specimen includes other DNA sequences encoding the same CDR3. V is TRBV5-1 and J is TRBJ2-3; 8 bases match TRBD1. The CDR3 covers 15 residues. With V trimmed by 3 bases and J by 0 bases, 3 bases remained unmatched. Germline V gives CDR1 SGHRS, CDR2 YFSETQ. This CDR3 reads CASSSGQVSTDTQYF. CDR3 in DNA: TGCGCCAGCAGCTCGGGACAGGTCAGCACAGATACGCAGTATTTT.

J is TRBJ1-4 and V is TRBV27; 10 nucleotides line up with TRBD1. Germline CDR1 is MNHEY and CDR2 is SMNVEV (reference sequence). The V and J ends lost 5 bases and 0 bases, in that order; junction bases with no gene match: 9. This CDR3 contains 18 residues. CDR3 bases: TGTGCCAGCAGTCCTGTCGGGACAGGGGACGCAACTAATGAAAAACTGTTTTTT. Encoded protein: CASSPVGTGDATNEKLFF.

The rearrangement uses TRBV7-9 and TRBJ2-4; D not resolved. The germline gives CDR1 SEHNR, CDR2 FQNEAQ (reference sequence). The CDR3 contains 13 residues. Trimming took off 1 base at V and 5 bases at J, with 6 bases between the two ends. CDR3 sequence (DNA): TGTGCCAGCAGCTTAGAGGAAGAAAACATTCAGTACTTC. This sequence encodes CASSLEEENIQYF. The full variable domain, in which reference TRBV7-9 and TRBJ2-4 provide the parts outside the CDR3, is DTGVSQNPRHKITKRGQNVTFRCDPISEHNRLYWYRQTLGQGPEFLTYFQNEAQLEKSRLLSDRFSAERPKGSFSTLEIQRTEQGDSAMYLCASSLEEENIQYFGAGTRLSVL.

The chain employs TRBV2 and TRBJ2-2; a weak D match, TRBD1 (5 bases). V gave up 3 bases and J gave up 8 bases, with 16 bases separating them. The CDR3 is 15 residues long. Germline CDR1 SNHLY, CDR2 FYNNEI. Written as DNA, the CDR3 is TGTGCCAGCAGTGAGGGAAAAGGGGTGATGGGGGAGCTGTTTTTT. This codes for CASSEGKGVMGELFF.

The rearrangement uses TRBV2 and TRBJ1-2; no reliable D call. Germline V gene lookup returns CDR1 SNHLY and CDR2 FYNNEI. This CDR3 comprises 16 residues. The germline V and J ends were trimmed by 0 bases and 4 bases, with 15 bases remaining between them. The CDR3 DNA sequence: TGTGCCAGCAGTGAAGCGCTTGGCGGATTCTTCTATGGCTACACCTTC. Protein product: CASSEALGGFFYGYTF. The full variable domain, with the rest looked up from reference TRBV2 and TRBJ1-2, is EPEVTQTPSHQVTQMGQEVILRCVPISNHLYFYWYRQILGQKVEFLVSFYNNEISEKSEIFDDQFSVERPDGSNFTLKIRSTKLEDSAMYFCASSEALGGFFYGYTFGSGTRLTVV.

In regard to this clone: One end of the junction fails to match germline, which may point to a read error. V usage is TRBV7-7 and J usage is TRBJ2-7, with 10 positions matching TRBD1. Germline-derived CDR1 and CDR2 are SSHAT and FNYEAQ (reference sequence). CDR3 length: 14 residues. CDR3 nucleotides: TGTGCTAGCAGCTCCGGGACAGGGGACTACGAGCAGTACTTC. It encodes CASSSGTGDYEQYF. Based on the CDR3 plus reference TRBV7-7 and TRBJ2-7, the full variable domain is GAGVSQSPRYKVTKRGQDVTLRCDPISSHATLYWYQQALGQGPEFLTYFNYEAQPDKSGLPSDRFSAERPEGSISTLTIQRTEQRDSAMYRCASSSGTGDYEQYFGPGTRLTVT.

The J gene is TRBJ2-1, the V gene TRBV27; 7 bases are shared with TRBD1. The V and J ends lost 7 bases and 7 bases, in that order; junction bases with no gene match: 7. The V gene's germline CDR1 is MNHEY and CDR2 SMNVEV (reference sequence). The CDR3 is 13 amino acids. The CDR3 region is CASMKGAFNEQFF. The CDR3 DNA reads TGTGCCAGCATGAAGGGGGCGTTTAATGAGCAGTTCTTC.

A word on this clone: Different DNA sequences within this sample yield the same CDR3. This chain uses TRBV27 with TRBJ1-2; no clear D gene. Germline lookup yields CDR1 MNHEY and CDR2 SMNVEV (reference sequence). V lost 2 bases, J lost 4 bases, and 8 bases lay in between. The CDR3 spans 13 residues. The CDR3 nucleotides read TGTGCCAGCAGTTTAGGCGGATTCTATGGCTACACCTTC. This translates into CASSLGGFYGYTF.

The V gene is TRBV7-9, the J gene TRBJ1-1; 7 positions agree with TRBD1. This CDR3 region has 15 residues. CDR1 and CDR2 (germline): SEHNR, FQNEAQ (reference sequence). V gave up 2 bases and J gave up 4 bases; unmatched junction bases: 7. As DNA, the CDR3 is TGTGCCAGCAGCTTAAACAGGGGCCTCGGCACTGAAGCTTTCTTT. This codes for CASSLNRGLGTEAFF.

The V gene is TRBV4-1, the J gene TRBJ2-1, with 9 bases aligning to TRBD1. This CDR3 is built from 17 residues. The junction had 10 bases not matched to a gene; V was cut back by 4 bases and J by 3 bases. CDR1 MGHRA and CDR2 YSYEKL come from the germline V gene. The CDR3 loop reads CASSRGPGGQGYNEQFF. CDR3 nucleotides: TGCGCCAGCAGCCGGGGACCGGGGGGACAGGGCTACAATGAGCAGTTCTTC.

The gene calls are TRBV5-8 and TRBJ2-5; 10 bases fit TRBD1. Per germline, CDR1 SGHTS and CDR2 YDEGEE. The CDR3 is 16 amino acids. Losses at the gene ends were 4 bases for V and 5 bases for J; bases not matched to a gene: 11. Written as DNA, the CDR3 is TGTGCCAGCAGCCCTGGGACAGGGGCCGTTTCGGAGACCCAGTACTTC. Its protein is CASSPGTGAVSETQYF.

The table lists this clone with a count of one. The gene calls are TRBV19 and TRBJ2-5, with TRBD2 identical over 7 bases. Germline CDR1 is LNHDA and CDR2 is SQIVND (reference sequence). V trimming: 2 bases; J trimming: 4 bases; junction bases outside the gene matches: 10. This CDR3 spans 16 amino acids. The CDR3 sequence: CASSIWGGSLPETQYF. The CDR3 DNA is TGTGCCAGTAGTATATGGGGCGGGAGTCTCCCAGAGACCCAGTACTTC.

The chain recombines TRBV7-9 with TRBJ2-7; D not resolved. Germline values: CDR1 SEHNR, CDR2 FQNEAQ (reference sequence). The germline V and J ends were trimmed by 4 bases and 5 bases, with 9 bases remaining between them. The CDR3 is made up of 12 amino acids. CDR3 sequence (DNA): TGTGCCAGCAGCTCCCCGACGAACGAGCAGTACTTC. Translated, it gives CASSSPTNEQYF.

About this clone itself: This specimen includes other DNA sequences encoding the same CDR3. The chain employs TRBV7-9 and TRBJ2-7; D is perhaps TRBD1 (5 bases). In germline, CDR1 is SEHNR, CDR2 FQNEAQ (reference sequence). V lost 4 bases and J lost 3, with 10 bases in between. The CDR3 is 13 amino acids. CDR3 in amino acids: CASSSQGHYEQYF. The CDR3 DNA is TGTGCCAGCAGCTCCCAGGGTCACTACGAGCAGTACTTC.

V and J are TRBV7-9 and TRBJ2-2; 12 bases agree with TRBD2. CDR3 length: 15 amino acids. Germline CDR1 SEHNR, CDR2 FQNEAQ (reference sequence). J lost 5 bases, V lost 4 bases, and 2 bases had no gene match. DNA for the CDR3: TGTGCCAGCAGCTCCGGACTAGCGGGAACCGGGGAGCTGTTTTTT. This encodes CASSSGLAGTGELFF.

Regarding this clone: This CDR3 is also generated by other DNA sequences in the sample. This chain connects TRBV30 to TRBJ2-1; D is ambiguous. Deletions cut 0 bases from V and 8 bases from J, with 5 bases between. The germline V gene has CDR1 GTSNPN and CDR2 SVGIG (reference sequence). The CDR3 has 11 residues. The CDR3 DNA reads TGTGCCTGGAGTGTAGGCGATGAGCAGTTCTTC. It codes for CAWSVGDEQFF. Variable domain in full (rest from reference TRBV30 and TRBJ2-1): SQTIHQWPATLVQPVGSPLSLECTVEGTSNPNLYWYRQAAGRGLQLLFYSVGIGQISSEVPQNLSASRPQDRQFILSSKKLLLSDSGFYLCAWSVGDEQFFGPGTRLTVL.

J is TRBJ2-1 and V is TRBV7-2; no clear D. The V gene's germline CDR1 is SGHTA and CDR2 FQGNSA. The CDR3 extends over 14 amino acids. Trimming shortened V by 4 bases and J by 5 bases, and 12 bases separated the two germline ends. The CDR3 loop reads CASSSLVGNNEQFF. DNA for the CDR3: TGTGCCAGCAGCTCCCTGGTCGGCAACAATGAGCAGTTCTTC.

This clone appeared a few times. At the DNA level, this CDR3 is encoded by other sequences in the same sample as well. The rearrangement uses TRBV9 and TRBJ1-1, with D uncertain. The V end was cut by 0 bases, the J end by 4 bases, with 7 bases between. The CDR3 sequence is 13 residues long. From germline, CDR1 is SGDLS and CDR2 YYNGEE. The CDR3 sequence: CASSVGGFTEAFF. In nucleotides, the CDR3 is TGTGCCAGCAGCGTAGGGGGTTTCACTGAAGCTTTCTTT.

The gene calls are TRBV2 and TRBJ1-6; 8 bases fit TRBD1. J gave up 5 bases and V 8 bases, and 8 bases lay outside the gene matches. This CDR3 is built from 15 residues. Germline V CDR1 and CDR2: SNHLY, FYNNEI. DNA for the CDR3: TGTGCCAGCGACGACAGGGGACTGAATAATTCACCCCTCCACTTT. Its translation: CASDDRGLNNSPLHF.